This section outlines one T cell receptor (beta chain) sequence together with its context. Its specificity is unknown. The data belong to a study of shared clonotypes between healthy human individuals. It was at deep level that the assay was run. Investigators spread the genomic DNA of each subset evenly over several immunoSEQ plates. Some clones are missing from TCRdb's copy, which holds only in-frame ones; the method was immunoSEQ multiplex PCR. The sample gives 470,000 or so clones, roughly 80% of which show up once; roughly 13% is in the top ten. This CDR3 has 13 residues. V gave up 8 bases and J gave up 1 base, with 14 bases separating them. Germline CDR1 is SQVTM and CDR2 is ANQGSEA. Study-wide findings and caveats: Clonotype sharing levels among donors were expected to vary with sequencing depth. Sampling involved blood alone; tissue repertoires likely differ.

Specimen: PBMCs. The gene calls are TRBV29-1 and TRBJ1-1, with D unresolved. The TCR originated in a middle-aged woman in good health. Some clones in this sample may be carry-over from other donors' samples. CDR3 nucleotide sequence: TGCAGCTACTCCCAACGGACGAACACTGAAGCTTTCTTT. Its translation is CSYSQRTNTEAFF. Based on the CDR3 plus reference TRBV29-1 and TRBJ1-1, the full variable domain is SAVISQKPSRDICQRGTSLTIQCQVDSQVTMMFWYRQQPGQSLTLIATANQGSEATYESGFVIDKFPISRPNLTFSTLTVSNMSPEDSSIYLCSYSQRTNTEAFFGQGTRLTVV.